This T cell receptor beta chain was identified during a study of T cell responses to AZD1222 COVID-19 vaccine (dated by TCRdb to 2020 to 2023). In terms of the full investigation: AZD1222 recipients given second doses at about 4 weeks or at about 12 weeks were pooled, since spike-specific TCR depth and breadth were not found to differ between the two schedules. A total of 240 or so trial participants underwent TCR sequencing, of whom about 210 had received two doses of AZD1222 and roughly 26 had received two doses of the MenACWY control vaccine. Enrollment into the trials was organized by age into subgroups of 18-55, 56-69 and 70-plus years, and those subgroups contained approximately 160, 26 and 62 TCR-sequenced participants, respectively. Overall study outcomes, separate from this receptor: No day 14 peak-response samples were available, so repertoires were characterized only after the peak T cell response. Vaccine-associated CD4 TCRs spanned the whole spike protein, with dominant responses in regions 160-218 and 743-854. Participants were mostly white British, with more females than males. The authors suggested clonal diversity may have been underestimated. Only six AZD1222 recipients were SARS-CoV-2 seropositive at baseline, limiting conclusions about previously exposed vaccinees. After two AZD1222 doses, both the breadth and the depth of spike-specific TCRs were significantly higher than at day 0 and than in MenACWY recipients. In the small 56-69-year group, the increase in depth fell short of significance, most likely because of low power. Reportedly, close to half of the unique spike-specific TCRs recognized epitopes lying outside the regions that are mutated in the B.1.351 and B.1.1.7 variants.

The CDR3 regions of human TCRbeta chains were subjected to immunosequencing. Concerning the study's data processing: TCRs in the repertoires were compared against a reference library of SARS-CoV-2-specific TCRs that had been generated with the MIRA antigen-specificity platform. Breadth was defined as the fraction of unique TCRs that were SARS-CoV-2-associated, and depth was defined as the fraction of total T cells that were SARS-CoV-2-associated. Using the MIRA data, each spike-specific TCR was mapped to the spike region that the TCR reacts to and placed in a CD4 or CD8 class. Log10-transformed breadth and depth values were compared by one-way ANOVA with Sidak's multiple comparisons tests. In TCRdb, the immuneACCESS table is reduced to in-frame sequences with V and J assigned. These tables do not hold every clone; where another copy was compared, an unresolved V gene accounts for under half, and the others remain unexplained. That table is the source of V, J and clone size, and D and trimming were worked out from the DNA. The sample table shows 90,000 to 120,000 clones, and 86% are seen once. The ten largest clonotypes hold about 3% of the sample.

Clipping removes 3 bases from V and 5 bases from J, with 6 as the unmatched junction base count. Measured from the cysteine to the phenylalanine, the CDR3 is 15 residues long. Only CDR3 DNA remains: 45 bases, in frame from the first base. From the germline V gene, CDR1 is SGHVS and CDR2 is FNYEAQ. This clone was found once. No antigen is known for it. No quality values exist for individual bases; no much larger clone is one base distant. Interpreted using the paper, the time point label stands for: baseline before first vaccination. The vaccinee samples were drawn from two UK trials, COV001 and COV002, one of which was a single-blind randomized controlled phase 2/3 trial testing AZD1222 (ChAdOx1 nCoV-19) in healthy adults. For TCRbeta chain sequencing, PBMC samples from trial participants were taken at day 0 and at day 28 after the second dose.

The sample was peripheral blood, taken on day 0 of AZD1222 vaccination. The chain is encoded by TRBV7-6 joined to TRBJ1-5, with 8 middle bases fitting TRBD1. The sequence came from an adult in good health. The DNA sequence follows: TGTGCCAGCAGCTTTGGGACAGGACGGGATCAGCCCCAGCATTTT. Its translation is CASSFGTGRDQPQHF.